This T cell receptor (beta chain) appears in the sequencing data of a study of shared clonotypes between healthy human individuals. A note on this clone: Other nucleotide sequences from this sample produce the same CDR3.

Looked up from germline, CDR1 is SQVTM and CDR2 is ANQGSEA. There are 13 residues in the CDR3. Trimming shortened V by 5 bases and J by 7 bases, and 17 bases separated the two germline ends. Here immunoSEQ multiplex PCR was the method, and the copy in TCRdb shows in-frame clones only, minus some. The table includes some 1.1 million clones, approximately 77% detected once. The TCR originated in a man aged 18 to 30 in good health. Some clones in this sample may be carry-over from other donors' samples. This sequence joins TRBV29-1 and TRBJ2-5, with D possibly TRBD2 on 6 matching bases. The specimen was memory CD4+ T cells from PBMCs. Subset: CD45RA-negative fraction. CDR3 residues: CSVPTGGVGTQYF. The CDR3 DNA is TGCAGCGTTCCGACCGGGGGTGTTGGGACCCAGTACTTC.